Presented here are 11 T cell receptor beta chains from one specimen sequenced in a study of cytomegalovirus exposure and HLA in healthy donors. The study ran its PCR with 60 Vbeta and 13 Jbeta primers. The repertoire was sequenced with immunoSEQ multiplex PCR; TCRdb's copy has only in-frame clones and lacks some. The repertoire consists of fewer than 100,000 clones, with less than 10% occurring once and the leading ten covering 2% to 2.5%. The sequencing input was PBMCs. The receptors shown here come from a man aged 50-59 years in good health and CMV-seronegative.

This chain's CDR3 is CASSKVGQGPNGYTF. DNA of the CDR3: TGTGCCAGCAGCAAAGTGGGGCAGGGCCCCAATGGCTACACCTTC. This sequence joins TRBV21-1 and TRBJ1-2; TRBD1 is taken as the D call from the table, unchecked against the DNA. TRBV21-1 is shown as a pseudogene. The CDR3 contains 15 residues.

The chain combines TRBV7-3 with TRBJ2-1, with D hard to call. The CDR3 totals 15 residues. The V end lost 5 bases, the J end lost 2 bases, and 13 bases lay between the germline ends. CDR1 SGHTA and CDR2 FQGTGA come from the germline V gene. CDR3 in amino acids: CASSLQQNPYNEQFF. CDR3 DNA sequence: TGTGCCAGCAGCCTACAACAGAACCCCTACAATGAGCAGTTCTTC.

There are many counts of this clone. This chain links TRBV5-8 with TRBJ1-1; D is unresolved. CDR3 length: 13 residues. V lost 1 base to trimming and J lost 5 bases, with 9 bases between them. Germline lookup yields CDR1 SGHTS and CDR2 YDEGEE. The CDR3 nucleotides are TGTGCCAGCAGCTTGTACACGGGAACTGAAGCTTTCTTT. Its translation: CASSLYTGTEAFF.

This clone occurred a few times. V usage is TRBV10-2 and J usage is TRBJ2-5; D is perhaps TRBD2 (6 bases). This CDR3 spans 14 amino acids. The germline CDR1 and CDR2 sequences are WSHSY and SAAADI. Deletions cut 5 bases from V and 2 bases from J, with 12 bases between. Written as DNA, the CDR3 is TGCGCCAGCAGTCCGACTAGAAGACAAGAGACCCAGTACTTC. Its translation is CASSPTRRQETQYF.

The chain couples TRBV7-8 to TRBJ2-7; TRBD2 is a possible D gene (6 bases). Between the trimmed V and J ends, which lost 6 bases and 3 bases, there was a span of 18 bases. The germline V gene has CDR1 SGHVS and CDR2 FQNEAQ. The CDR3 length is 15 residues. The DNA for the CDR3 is TGTGCCAGCAGTTACACGGTCGGACTAAACTACGAGCAGTACTTC. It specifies CASSYTVGLNYEQYF.

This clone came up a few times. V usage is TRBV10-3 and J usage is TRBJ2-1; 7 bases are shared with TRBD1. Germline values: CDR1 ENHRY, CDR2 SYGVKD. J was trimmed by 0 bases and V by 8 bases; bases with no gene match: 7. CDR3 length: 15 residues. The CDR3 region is CAIERGDSSYNEQFF. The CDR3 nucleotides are TGTGCCATCGAAAGAGGGGACAGCTCCTACAATGAGCAGTTCTTC.

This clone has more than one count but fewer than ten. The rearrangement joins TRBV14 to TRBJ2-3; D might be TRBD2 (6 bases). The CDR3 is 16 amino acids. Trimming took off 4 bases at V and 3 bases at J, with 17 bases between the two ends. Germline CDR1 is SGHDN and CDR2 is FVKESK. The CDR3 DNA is TGTGCCAGCAGCCCTGCAGGACTACCATTTACAGATACGCAGTATTTT. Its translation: CASSPAGLPFTDTQYF.

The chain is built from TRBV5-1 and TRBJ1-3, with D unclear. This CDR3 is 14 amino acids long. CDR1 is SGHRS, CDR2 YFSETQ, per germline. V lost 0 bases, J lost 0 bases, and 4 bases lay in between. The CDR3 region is CASSLGVSGNTIYF. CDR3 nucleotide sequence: TGCGCCAGCAGCTTGGGAGTCTCTGGAAACACCATATATTTT.

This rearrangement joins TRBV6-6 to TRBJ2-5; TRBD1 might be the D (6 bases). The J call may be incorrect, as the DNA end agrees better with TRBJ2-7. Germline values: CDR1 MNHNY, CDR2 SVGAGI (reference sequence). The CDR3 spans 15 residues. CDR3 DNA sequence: TGTGCCAGCAGCCCGGACAGAAGCCAATTCAACGAGCAGTACTTC. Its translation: CASSPDRSQFNEQYF.

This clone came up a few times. CDR3 DNA: TGTGCCAGCAACGGCCTAGGGAGGGATTCTGGCAATGAGCAGTTCTTC. Its translation: CASNGLGRDSGNEQFF. This chain joins TRBV2 and TRBJ2-1, with 7 bases lining up with TRBD2. This CDR3 is built from 16 residues. The trim removed 7 bases at V and 6 bases at J, leaving 15 bases unmatched. In germline, CDR1 is SNHLY, CDR2 FYNNEI.

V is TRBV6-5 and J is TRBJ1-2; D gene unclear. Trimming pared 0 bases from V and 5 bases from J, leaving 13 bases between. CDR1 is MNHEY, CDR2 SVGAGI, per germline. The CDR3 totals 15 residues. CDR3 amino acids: CASSYSLLGVYGYTF. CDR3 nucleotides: TGTGCCAGCAGTTACTCACTACTAGGAGTTTATGGCTACACCTTC.